Each of the 13 T cell receptor beta chains below was sequenced from the same sample in a study of shared clonotypes between healthy human individuals. Method: immunoSEQ multiplex PCR; TCRdb's copy keeps in-frame clones and lacks some. The sample contains 550,000 to 850,000 clones, around 67% of which appear only once. Input material: memory CD4+ T cells sorted from blood. As for subset: CD45RA-negative fraction. These receptors originate from a woman in her twenties or thirties in good health.

This chain connects TRBV27 to TRBJ2-1, with 9 bases aligning to TRBD1. Germline V gene lookup returns CDR1 MNHEY and CDR2 SMNVEV (reference sequence). There are 12 residues in the CDR3. With 8 bases clipped from V and 14 bases from J, the junction kept 10 bases outside the gene matches. The CDR3 protein is CASGVSRQGEFF. As DNA, the CDR3 is TGTGCCAGCGGAGTGAGCAGACAGGGGGAGTTCTTC.

The gene calls are TRBV10-3 and TRBJ1-2; 10 nucleotides align to TRBD1. Germline CDR1 is ENHRY and CDR2 is SYGVKD. After removal of 6 bases from V and 7 bases from J, the junction contained 14 bases not matched to a gene. The CDR3 consists of 16 residues. The CDR3 is CAISTQVETGGFGYTF. CDR3 in DNA: TGTGCCATCAGCACCCAGGTGGAGACAGGGGGCTTTGGCTACACCTTC.

In regard to this clone: This specimen includes other DNA sequences encoding the same CDR3. The genes are TRBV7-3 and TRBJ2-5, with TRBD2 matching over 7 bases. Losses at the gene ends were 5 bases for V and 5 bases for J; bases not matched to a gene: 8. Germline lookup yields CDR1 SGHTA and CDR2 FQGTGA. The CDR3 is 14 amino acids. CDR3 protein: CASSPTGGGETQYF. The CDR3 DNA follows: TGTGCCAGCAGCCCCACGGGGGGAGGGGAGACCCAGTACTTC.

This chain links TRBV19 with TRBJ2-1, with D uncertain. V lost 5 bases to trimming and J lost 7 bases, with 6 bases between them. Germline-derived CDR1 and CDR2 are LNHDA and SQIVND (reference sequence). The length of the CDR3 is 11 residues. This CDR3 reads CASSAVNEQFF. The CDR3 DNA reads as TGTGCCAGTAGTGCTGTTAATGAGCAGTTCTTC.

The chain has TRBV4-1 and TRBJ2-7; D possibly corresponds to TRBD1 (6 bases). The CDR3 runs to 15 residues. Germline V gene lookup returns CDR1 MGHRA and CDR2 YSYEKL. V dropped 3 bases and J dropped 0 bases, with 12 bases sitting between them. The CDR3 DNA reads as TGCGCCAGCAGCCAGGGCCGGACAGCCTCCTACGAGCAGTACTTC. It is translated as CASSQGRTASYEQYF.

A note on this clone: Other DNA sequences in the same sample also yield this CDR3. V and J are TRBV9 and TRBJ2-3; D remains ambiguous. Germline CDR1 is SGDLS and CDR2 is YYNGEE. The CDR3 has 12 residues. Trimming removed 0 bases from V and 4 bases from J, with 3 bases in between. For the CDR3, the DNA is TGTGCCAGCAGCGTAGATTCAGATACGCAGTATTTT. It specifies CASSVDSDTQYF. The full variable domain, completed using reference TRBV9 and TRBJ2-3, is DSGVTQTPKHLITATGQRVTLRCSPRSGDLSVYWYQQSLDQGLQFLIQYYNGEERAKGNILERFSAQQFPDLHSELNLSSLELGDSALYFCASSVDSDTQYFGPGTRLTVL.

The chain uses TRBV2 and TRBJ1-5; D is unclear. Germline-derived CDR1 and CDR2 are SNHLY and FYNNEI. The CDR3 length is 13 residues. V dropped 4 bases and J dropped 6 bases, with 10 bases sitting between them. The CDR3 loop reads CASSVSFGQPQHF. The CDR3 region has the DNA TGTGCCAGCAGTGTGAGTTTTGGTCAGCCCCAGCATTTT.

This chain's CDR3 is CASSSLTGTGPYGGTF. The CDR3 bases are TGCGCCAGCAGCTCCCTAACCGGGACAGGGCCCTATGGTGGCACCTTC. The rearrangement links TRBV5-1 to TRBJ1-2; 9 bases are a match to TRBD1. Germline V CDR1 and CDR2: SGHRS, YFSETQ. The CDR3 contains 16 residues. Unmatched junction bases numbered 19, after V lost 3 bases and J lost 13 bases.

V gene TRBV6-1 combines with J gene TRBJ2-2; TRBD2 matches 11 bases. Germline V gives CDR1 MNHNS, CDR2 SASEGT. The CDR3 runs to 16 residues. The V segment lost 5 bases and the J segment 2 bases; nucleotides outside the gene matches: 4. The CDR3 loop is CASSKGTSGNTGELFF. CDR3 nucleotides: TGTGCCAGCAGTAAAGGGACTAGCGGAAACACCGGGGAGCTGTTTTTT.

The chain is built from TRBV18 and TRBJ1-1, with 9 nucleotides matching TRBD1. The V segment lost 6 bases and the J segment 2 bases; nucleotides outside the gene matches: 7. This CDR3 is 15 amino acids long. Germline loops: CDR1 KGHSH, CDR2 LQKENI. The CDR3 bases are TGTGCCAGCTCTCGAACGGACAGGGGAAACACTGAAGCTTTCTTT. This translates into CASSRTDRGNTEAFF.

This chain links TRBV5-4 with TRBJ1-2; D unresolved. V shed 5 bases and J shed 8 bases, with 19 bases lying between them. Germline lookup yields CDR1 SGHNT and CDR2 YYREEE (reference sequence). The CDR3 contains 14 residues. The CDR3 DNA reads TGTGCCAGCAGACCTGACGGCCCATTAGGCGGCTACACCTTC. This sequence encodes CASRPDGPLGGYTF.

The V gene is TRBV6-1, the J gene TRBJ1-5; maybe TRBD1 (6 bases). Germline V gives CDR1 MNHNS, CDR2 SASEGT. CDR3 length equals 14 residues. V gave up 6 bases and J gave up 0 bases, with 9 bases separating them. The CDR3 spells CASRRDISNQPQHF. The CDR3 bases are TGTGCCAGCAGGCGGGACATTAGCAATCAGCCCCAGCATTTT.

The chain recombines TRBV25-1 with TRBJ2-2; D perhaps matches TRBD1 (5 bases). Deletions cut 4 bases from V and 1 base from J, with 13 bases between. The CDR3 is made up of 16 amino acids. Germline values: CDR1 MGHDK, CDR2 SYGVNS. The CDR3 here is CASSGLVDRNTGELFF. CDR3 coding DNA: TGTGCCAGCAGTGGGCTAGTAGACAGGAACACCGGGGAGCTGTTTTTT.